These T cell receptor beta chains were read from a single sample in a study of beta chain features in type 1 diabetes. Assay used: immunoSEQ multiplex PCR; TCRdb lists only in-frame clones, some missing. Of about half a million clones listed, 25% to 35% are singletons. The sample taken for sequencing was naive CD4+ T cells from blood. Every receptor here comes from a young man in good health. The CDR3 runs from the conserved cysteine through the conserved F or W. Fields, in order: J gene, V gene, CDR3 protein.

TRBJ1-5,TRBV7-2,CASGQYSNQPQHF
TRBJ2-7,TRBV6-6,CASRYLHGTEYEQYF
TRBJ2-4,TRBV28,CASTGGRNIQYF
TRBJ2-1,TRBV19,CASSPRTSGRIEQFF
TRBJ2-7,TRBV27,CASSPLGAAGTAREQYF
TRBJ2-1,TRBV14,CASRVDTYNEQFF
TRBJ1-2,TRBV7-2,CASSLLGDYGYTF
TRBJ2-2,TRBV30,CAWSADRNTGELFF
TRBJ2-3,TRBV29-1,CSGSTGGSGDTQYF
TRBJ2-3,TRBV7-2,CASSPGDFTDTQYF
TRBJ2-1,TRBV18,CASSPPGQGSYNEQFF
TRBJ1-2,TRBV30,CAWSRGKGYTF
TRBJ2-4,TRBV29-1,CSAEGVGKDIQYF
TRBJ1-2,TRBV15,CATSRDRRDGGYTF
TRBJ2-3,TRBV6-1,CASSDPSGRATDTQYF
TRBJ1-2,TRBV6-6,CASSYAGTANYGYTF
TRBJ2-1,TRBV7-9,CASSSRRLDPNPYNEQFF
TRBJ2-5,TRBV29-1,CSVAIQETQYF
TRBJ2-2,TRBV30,CAWSPLRQGLGELFF
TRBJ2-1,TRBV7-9,CASSLVGGVDNEQFF
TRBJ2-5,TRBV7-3,CASSLAGQKQETQYF
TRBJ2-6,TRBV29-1,CSVSGGANVLTF
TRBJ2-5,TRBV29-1,CSVLGLAGVETQYF
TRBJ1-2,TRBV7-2,CASSTGPLDYGYTF
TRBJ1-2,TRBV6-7,CASRQRGFYGYTF
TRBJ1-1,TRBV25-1,CASSESMGQGVEAFF
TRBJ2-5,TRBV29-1,CSVRAGQETQYF
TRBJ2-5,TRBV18,CASSPGTGWETQYF
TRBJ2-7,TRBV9,CASSVGPWEFLTEQYF
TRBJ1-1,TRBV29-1,CSVERQGDTEAFF
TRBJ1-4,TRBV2,CASSDNSEKLFF
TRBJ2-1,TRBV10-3,CAISEKEGGTYNEQFF
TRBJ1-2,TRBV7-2,CASSLEQGNGYTF
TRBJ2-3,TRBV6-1,CASRWTGGTDTQYF